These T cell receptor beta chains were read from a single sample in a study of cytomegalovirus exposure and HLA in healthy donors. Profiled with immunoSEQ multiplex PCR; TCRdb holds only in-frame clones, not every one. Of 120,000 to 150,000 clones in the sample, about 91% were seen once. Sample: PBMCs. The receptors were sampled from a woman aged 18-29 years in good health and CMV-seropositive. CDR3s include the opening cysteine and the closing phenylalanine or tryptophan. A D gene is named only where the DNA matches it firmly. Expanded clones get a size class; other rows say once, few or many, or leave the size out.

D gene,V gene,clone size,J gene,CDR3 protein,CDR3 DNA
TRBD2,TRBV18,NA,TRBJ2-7,CASSTSGYNSYEQYF,TGTGCCAGCTCAACTAGCGGGTACAACTCCTACGAGCAGTACTTC
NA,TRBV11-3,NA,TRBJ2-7,CASSLEGGREQYF,TGTGCCAGCAGCTTAGAGGGGGGACGCGAGCAGTACTTC
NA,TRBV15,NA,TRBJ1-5,CATSVGQINQPQHF,TGTGCCACCAGCGTGGGGCAGATCAATCAGCCCCAGCATTTT
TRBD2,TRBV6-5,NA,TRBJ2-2,CATRTSGRATGELFF,TGTGCCACCCGGACTAGCGGGAGGGCCACCGGGGAGCTGTTTTTT
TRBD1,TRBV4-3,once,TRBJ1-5,CASSQDPPPGGRNQPQHF,TGCGCCAGCAGCCAAGATCCTCCCCCAGGGGGAAGAAATCAGCCCCAGCATTTT
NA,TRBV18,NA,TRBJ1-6,CASSPTAGTLTISPLHF,TGTGCCAGCTCACCTACCGCCGGGACACTCACAATTTCACCCCTCCACTTT
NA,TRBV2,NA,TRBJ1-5,CASSEWDQGSNQPQHF,TGTGCCAGCAGTGAATGGGACCAGGGGAGCAATCAGCCCCAGCATTTT
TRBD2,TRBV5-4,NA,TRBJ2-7,CASSLKAGASYF,TGTGCCAGCAGCTTGAAAGCGGGAGCTTCATACTTC
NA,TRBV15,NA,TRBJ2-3,CATSRLGSSDTQYF,TGTGCCACCAGCAGGCTAGGAAGCTCAGATACGCAGTATTTT
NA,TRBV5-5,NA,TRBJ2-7,CASRRNRDTRIYEQYF,TGTGCCAGCAGGCGTAATCGAGATACCCGAATATACGAGCAGTACTTC
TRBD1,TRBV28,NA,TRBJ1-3,CASSRSDRDGNTIYF,TGTGCCAGCAGCCGTTCGGACAGGGATGGAAACACCATATATTTT
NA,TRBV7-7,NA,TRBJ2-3,CASSLAPQGGPQYF,TGTGCTAGCAGCTTAGCGCCCCAGGGCGGACCGCAGTATTTT
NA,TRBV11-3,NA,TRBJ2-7,CASSPGTQSSYEQYF,TGTGCCAGCAGCCCCGGGACACAGAGCTCCTACGAGCAGTACTTC
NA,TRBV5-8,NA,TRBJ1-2,CASSNPETVSYGYTF,TGTGCCAGCAGCAACCCCGAGACAGTCTCGTATGGCTACACCTTC
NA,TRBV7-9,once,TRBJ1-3,CASSRGQSGNTIYF,TGTGCCAGCAGCCGAGGACAGTCTGGAAACACCATATATTTT
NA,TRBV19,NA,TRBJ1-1,CASSKARGVTEAFF,TGTGCCAGTAGCAAGGCCAGGGGAGTCACTGAAGCTTTCTTT
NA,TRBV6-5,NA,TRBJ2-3,CASSLLDRNTQYF,TGTGCCAGCAGCCTGCTAGACCGCAATACGCAGTATTTT
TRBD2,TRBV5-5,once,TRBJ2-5,CASSLSSGSETQYF,TGTGCCAGCAGCTTGAGTAGCGGGAGTGAGACCCAGTACTTC
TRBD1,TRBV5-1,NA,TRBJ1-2,CASSLAPGQGANGYTF,TGCGCCAGCAGCTTGGCGCCGGGACAGGGGGCAAATGGCTACACCTTC
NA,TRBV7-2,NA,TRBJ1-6,CASSPHLTEYNSPLHF,TGTGCCAGCAGCCCTCACCTGACAGAGTATAATTCACCCCTCCACTTT
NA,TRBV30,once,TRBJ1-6,CAWSVWRESENSPLHF,TGTGCCTGGAGTGTATGGAGGGAATCGGAGAATTCACCCCTCCACTTT
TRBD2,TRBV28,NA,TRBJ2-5,CASSFGLVETQYF,TGTGCCAGCAGTTTTGGACTAGTGGAGACCCAGTACTTC
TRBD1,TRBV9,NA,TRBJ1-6,CASSGPRGQANYNSPLHF,TGTGCCAGCAGCGGCCCACGGGGACAGGCGAACTATAATTCACCCCTCCACTTT
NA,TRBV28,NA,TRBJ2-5,CASSLGAQETQYF,TGTGCCAGCAGTTTAGGGGCCCAAGAGACCCAGTACTTC
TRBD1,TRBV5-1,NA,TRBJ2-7,CASSLRQGLMYEQYF,TGCGCCAGCAGCTTGCGACAGGGTTTAATGTACGAGCAGTACTTC
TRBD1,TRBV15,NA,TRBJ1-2,CATSRDRTGASFGYTF,TGTGCCACCAGCAGAGATCGGACAGGGGCGAGTTTTGGCTACACCTTC
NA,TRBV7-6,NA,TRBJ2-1,CASSLGIYNEQFF,TGTGCCAGCAGCTTAGGTATTTACAATGAGCAGTTCTTC
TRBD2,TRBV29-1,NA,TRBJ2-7,CSVQAGGSSVQYF,TGCAGCGTACAAGCGGGGGGGTCTTCGGTGCAGTACTTC
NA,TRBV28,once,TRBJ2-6,CASLGLMRSLVLDANVLTF,TGTGCCAGCCTAGGTCTGATGCGCAGCCTGGTTCTCGACGCCAACGTCCTGACTTTC
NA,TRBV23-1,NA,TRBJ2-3,CASSRTGSCTDTQYF,TGCGCCAGCAGTCGTACAGGCTCTTGCACAGATACGCAGTATTTT
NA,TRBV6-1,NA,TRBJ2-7,CASSALVPPYEQYF,TGTGCCAGCAGTGCCCTAGTCCCACCCTACGAGCAGTACTTC
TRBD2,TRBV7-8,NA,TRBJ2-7,CASSGEGRAVHEQYF,TGTGCCAGCAGCGGGGAGGGCAGGGCTGTCCACGAGCAGTACTTC
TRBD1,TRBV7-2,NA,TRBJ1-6,CASSLVGGTGYSPLHF,TGTGCCAGCAGCTTAGTGGGTGGGACAGGGTACTCACCCCTCCACTTT
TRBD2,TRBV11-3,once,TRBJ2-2,CASSFRAGGPAGELFF,TGTGCCAGCAGCTTCCGAGCGGGGGGGCCTGCCGGGGAGCTGTTTTTT
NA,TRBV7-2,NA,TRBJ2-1,CASRPTNRHEQFF,TGTGCCAGCAGACCCACTAACAGGCATGAGCAGTTCTTC
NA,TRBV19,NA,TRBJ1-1,CASSIGGGPNTEAFF,TGTGCCAGTAGTATTGGCGGAGGACCGAACACTGAAGCTTTCTTT
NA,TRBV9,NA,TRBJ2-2,CASSVGPSYLTSTGELFF,TGTGCCAGCAGCGTAGGCCCTTCTTATCTAACTAGCACCGGGGAGCTGTTTTTT
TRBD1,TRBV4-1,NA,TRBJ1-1,CASSHDRGATEAFF,TGCGCCAGCAGCCACGACAGGGGGGCCACTGAAGCTTTCTTT
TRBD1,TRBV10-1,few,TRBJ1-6,CASSESMGQGNSPLHF,TGCGCCAGCAGTGAGTCGATGGGACAGGGCAATTCACCCCTCCACTTT
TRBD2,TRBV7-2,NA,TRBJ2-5,CASSLRTSGGPLVETQYF,TGTGCCAGCAGCTTAAGGACTAGCGGGGGGCCCCTTGTAGAGACCCAGTACTTC
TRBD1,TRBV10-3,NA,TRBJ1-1,CAISLQGANTEAFF,TGTGCCATCAGCTTACAGGGGGCAAACACTGAAGCTTTCTTT
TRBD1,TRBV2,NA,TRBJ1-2,CASSERGQGDYGYTF,TGTGCCAGCAGTGAAAGGGGACAGGGTGACTATGGCTACACCTTC
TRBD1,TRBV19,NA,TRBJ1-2,CASSIAAGGYGYTF,TGTGCCAGTAGTATAGCAGCAGGGGGCTATGGCTACACCTTC
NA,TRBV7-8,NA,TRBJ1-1,CASSLAGGGNTEAFF,TGTGCCAGCAGCTTAGCCGGTGGAGGGAACACTGAAGCTTTCTTT
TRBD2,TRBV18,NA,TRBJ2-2,CASSRTISGRLNGELFF,TGTGCCAGCTCACGAACTATCAGCGGGAGACTTAACGGGGAGCTGTTTTTT
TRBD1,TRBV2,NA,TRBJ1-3,CASGQGSGNTIYF,TGTGCCAGCGGACAGGGCTCTGGAAACACCATATATTTT
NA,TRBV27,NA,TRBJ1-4,CASSPGEKLFF,TGTGCCAGCAGTCCAGGTGAAAAACTGTTTTTT
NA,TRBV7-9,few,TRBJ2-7,CASSPHRTLSYEQYF,TGTGCCAGCAGCCCACACAGGACCCTTTCCTACGAGCAGTACTTC
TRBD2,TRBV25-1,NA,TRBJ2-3,CASNSRGETDTQYF,TGTGCCAGTAACAGCCGGGGGGAGACAGATACGCAGTATTTT
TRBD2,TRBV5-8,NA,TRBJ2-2,CASSLVGVAGGNTGELFF,TGTGCCAGCAGCTTGGTTGGAGTAGCGGGAGGGAACACCGGGGAGCTGTTTTTT
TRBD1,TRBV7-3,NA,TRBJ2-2,CASSFYRGRWGGELFF,TGTGCCAGCAGCTTTTACAGGGGGCGCTGGGGCGGGGAGCTGTTTTTT
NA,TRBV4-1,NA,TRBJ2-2,CASSQEGGGRAGELFF,TGCGCCAGCAGCCAAGAAGGCGGGGGCCGGGCCGGGGAGCTGTTTTTT
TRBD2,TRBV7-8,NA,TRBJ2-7,CASSLARGLAGGYSYEQYF,TGTGCCAGCAGCTTAGCCCGGGGACTAGCGGGGGGTTACTCCTACGAGCAGTACTTC
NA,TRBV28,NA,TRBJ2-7,CASSLRLGSIEVYEQYF,TGTGCCAGCAGTCTCCGCTTGGGTTCGATTGAGGTCTACGAGCAGTACTTC
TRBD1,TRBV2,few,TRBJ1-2,CASRTTGSGYTF,TGTGCCAGCAGGACGACAGGGAGCGGCTACACCTTC
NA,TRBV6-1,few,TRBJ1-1,CASSVRGKNTEAFF,TGTGCCAGCAGTGTGAGAGGCAAAAACACTGAAGCTTTCTTT
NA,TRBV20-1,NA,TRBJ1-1,CSASRDTEAFF,TGCAGTGCTAGTCGTGACACTGAAGCTTTCTTT
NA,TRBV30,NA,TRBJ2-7,CAWSGTLSSYEQYF,TGTGCCTGGAGTGGAACCTTGAGCTCCTACGAGCAGTACTTC
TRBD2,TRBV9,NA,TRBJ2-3,CASSDGLAPNTQYF,TGTGCCAGCAGTGATGGACTAGCACCAAATACGCAGTATTTT
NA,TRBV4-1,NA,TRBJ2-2,CASSQDNGGGELFF,TGCGCCAGCAGCCAAGATAACGGAGGCGGGGAGCTGTTTTTT